This T cell receptor (beta chain) stems from a study of T cell responses to AZD1222 COVID-19 vaccine. As for the study in general: Timing groups of about 4 and about 12 weeks for second doses were pooled.

Study-level findings and limits: There were vaccine-associated CD4 TCRs across spike, dominant at 160-218 and 743-854. The study identified only five to seven AZD1222 recipients as seropositive at baseline. Donors skewed white British and female; clonal diversity was possibly underestimated.

Repertoires were generated with immunoSEQ multiplex PCR, while TCRdb's copy carries only in-frame clones and drops some. The sample contains 120,000 to 150,000 clones, 89% of which appear only once. CDR1 SNHLY and CDR2 FYNNEI come from the germline V gene. This CDR3 has 12 residues. Trimming shortened V by 8 bases and J by 3 bases, and 11 bases separated the two germline ends. This clone has a handful of counts. Its antigen is still unknown. V is TRBV2 and J is TRBJ2-7, with D possibly TRBD1 on 6 matching bases. The receptor's source is an adult in good health. Sequences were derived from peripheral blood, sampled on day 0 of AZD1222 vaccination. CDR3 protein: CASGQIRYEQYF. Written as DNA, the CDR3 is TGTGCCAGCGGACAGATTCGCTACGAGCAGTACTTC.